This T cell receptor (beta chain) was sequenced in a study of Ad26.COV2.S vaccination and SARS-CoV-2 variants. On the study more broadly: Ad26.COV2.S, an intramuscular injection, was given once or twice 56 days apart.

Treatment defined: some 19 received Ad26.COV2.S at low or high dose, single or two shots; five or six received placebo; per-sample allocation not given. The samples were gathered on day 63 after the first injection of vaccine or placebo. CDR3 size: 14 residues. From germline, CDR1 is MDHEN and CDR2 SYDVKM. The V segment lost 6 bases and the J segment 4 bases; nucleotides outside the gene matches: 5. A word on this clone: Its matching antigen is unknown.

Profiled with immunoSEQ multiplex PCR; TCRdb holds only in-frame clones, not every one. The data show roughly 250,000 clones, with 70% to 90% seen just once and roughly 3% held by the top ten. Whole-study findings and limits: In TCR breadth and depth analyses, total T cell responses may have been underestimated. Spike-specific responses of CD8+ and CD4+ T cells were reported to display substantial breadth after vaccination.

The TCR was taken from a person between 18 and 65 years old who received the Ad26.COV2.S COVID-19 vaccine or a placebo. Sample: peripheral blood, taken in a trial of Ad26.COV2.S vaccine versus placebo. This rearrangement joins TRBV28 to TRBJ1-4; 7 bases agree with TRBD1. CDR3 sequence: CASRSTGVNEKLFF. The CDR3 DNA is TGTGCCAGCAGATCAACAGGGGTTAATGAAAAACTGTTTTTT.